This paragraph covers one TCR beta chain sequence. The antigen is unknown. Trimming took 8 bases from V and 5 from J; bases not matched to a gene: 1. CDR1 is LGHDT and CDR2 is YNNKEL in the germline V gene (reference sequence). CDR3 length: 13 residues. This record belongs to a study of blood T cells in healthy people across ages. The study, taken as a whole, reports: Older age coincided with a roughly linear decline in TCR beta diversity per million T cells. Researchers judged that diversity estimates from one million T cells fell short of true values.

A second PCR of 7 to 11 cycles used a sample-barcoded 5' primer and a J-beta primer mix. The authors tagged each cDNA molecule using a template-switch adaptor with 12 random nucleotides. No fewer than 3 million CDR3-containing paired-end reads came from each sample. MiXCR, applied by TCRdb to the 5' RACE reads, yields one record per CDR3 protein. The sample lists 1.5 million or so distinct CDR3 sequences, roughly 45% occurring once. This sequence was found in a woman between 18 and 29 years old in good health. V gene TRBV3-1 combines with J gene TRBJ2-1; TRBD2 agrees at 12 bases. The sample consisted of blood. CDR3 sequence reads: CASGLAGNNEQFF. CDR3 coding DNA: TGTGCCAGCGGACTAGCGGGAAACAATGAGCAGTTCTTC.